These 28 T cell receptor beta chains share one sample of origin, sequenced in a study of T-cell reconstitution after alpha-beta-depleted transplantation in children. Preparation of the TCRbeta library involved a method that used unique molecular identifiers. Each CDR3 protein gets one entry after TCRdb re-called the PCR reads with MiXCR. Of 400,000 to 450,000 distinct CDR3 sequences in the sample, approximately 41% were seen once. This material consisted of PBMCs, taken before TCRalphabeta/CD19-depleted stem cell transplant. Source of these receptors: a girl aged 2 to 10 with aplastic anemia, due to receive a stem cell transplant.

The chain has TRBV6-1 and TRBJ2-7; 10 nucleotides align to TRBD1. Trimming at V came to 3 bases and at J to 3 bases, leaving 2 bases not matched to a gene. The CDR3 length is 14 residues. Germline CDR1 MNHNS, CDR2 SASEGT. The CDR3 region is CASSDRDRGYEQYF. DNA of the CDR3: TGTGCCAGCAGTGATCGGGACAGGGGCTACGAGCAGTACTTC.

This clonotype was seen at least ten times. CDR3 in amino acids: CASSLVQGNEQYF. DNA of the CDR3: TGTGCCAGCAGCCTCGTACAGGGGAACGAGCAGTACTTC. V gene TRBV12-3 or TRBV12-4 combines with J gene TRBJ2-7; 7 bases agree with TRBD1. The CDR3 extends over 13 amino acids. The J segment lost 5 bases and the V segment lost 6 bases, leaving 7 bases of the junction unmatched.

In its sample, this clonotype was seen many times. V gene TRBV12-3 or TRBV12-4 combines with J gene TRBJ2-4; 15 bases are shared with TRBD2. The CDR3 loop spans 14 amino acids. After removal of 5 bases from V and 11 bases from J, the junction contained 4 bases not matched to a gene. The CDR3 protein is CASSRGTSGRLQYF. As DNA, the CDR3 is TGTGCCAGCAGTCGCGGGACTAGCGGGAGGCTTCAGTACTTC.

This sequence joins TRBV20-1 and TRBJ2-1; TRBD2 agrees at 11 bases. This CDR3 region has 14 residues. V trimming: 4 bases; J trimming: 10 bases; junction bases outside the gene matches: 9. Germline loops: CDR1 DFQATT, CDR2 SNEGSKA (reference sequence). For the CDR3, the DNA is TGCAGTGCTATCCACCTAGCGGGGGGAAACGAGCAGTTCTTC. Its translation: CSAIHLAGGNEQFF.

This clonotype was observed many times. V gene TRBV12-3 or TRBV12-4 combines with J gene TRBJ2-7, with D perhaps matching TRBD1 or TRBD2 (6 bases each). The CDR3 extends over 14 amino acids. V was shortened by 3 bases and J by 5 bases, with 14 bases between the two germline ends. The CDR3 sequence is CASSLNREEDEQYF. CDR3 in DNA: TGTGCCAGCAGTTTGAACAGGGAGGAAGACGAGCAGTACTTC.

In this sample, this clonotype turned up once. The chain has TRBV20-1 and TRBJ1-5, with D uncertain. Trimming cost V 4 bases and J 3 bases, with 16 bases left between them. The germline V gene has CDR1 DFQATT and CDR2 SNEGSKA (reference sequence). The CDR3 runs to 15 residues. The CDR3 loop is CSATPGRLNNQPQHF. CDR3 bases: TGCAGTGCTACCCCCGGCAGGTTAAACAATCAGCCCCAGCATTTT.

This clonotype was detected ten times or more. This CDR3 is CASSLADEHNEQFF. In DNA form, the CDR3 reads TGCGCCAGCAGCTTGGCCGACGAACACAATGAGCAGTTCTTC. The V gene is TRBV5-1, the J gene TRBJ2-1; the D is unclear. CDR1 is SGHRS and CDR2 is YFSETQ in the germline V gene. CDR3 length: 14 residues. The V gene lost 0 bases and the J gene lost 5 bases, with 9 bases spanning the gap. Using reference TRBV5-1 and TRBJ2-1 for the parts outside the CDR3, the full variable domain is KAGVTQTPRYLIKTRGQQVTLSCSPISGHRSVSWYQQTPGQGLQFLFEYFSETQRNKGNFPGRFSGRQFSNSRSEMNVSTLELGDSALYLCASSLADEHNEQFFGPGTRLTVL.

This clonotype has just a few counts. The chain couples TRBV27 to TRBJ2-1; D not resolved. The CDR3 consists of 14 residues. The V end lost 0 bases, the J end lost 12 bases, and 15 bases lay between the germline ends. Germline values: CDR1 MNHEY, CDR2 SMNVEV (reference sequence). CDR3 in DNA: TGTGCCAGCAGTTTATCTACCCCAATGGTTGTGCAGTTCTTC. This sequence encodes CASSLSTPMVVQFF.

This chain joins TRBV7-8 and TRBJ2-3; 12 bases map to TRBD2. CDR1 and CDR2 (germline): SGHVS, FQNEAQ. V was pared by 1 base and J by 7 bases, with 9 bases of the junction left unmatched. This CDR3 has 17 residues. The CDR3 DNA sequence: TGTGCCAGCAGCTTAGTCGAAGTGGGACTAGCGGGTAATACGCAGTATTTT. It codes for CASSLVEVGLAGNTQYF.

This chain connects TRBV5-1 to TRBJ1-1; D uncertain. The CDR3 consists of 13 residues. Germline V gives CDR1 SGHRS, CDR2 YFSETQ. Trimming removed 0 bases at V and 4 bases at J, with 7 bases between. CDR3 loop: CASSLEVVTEAFF. In DNA form, the CDR3 reads TGCGCCAGCAGCTTGGAGGTCGTCACTGAAGCTTTCTTT.

This CDR3 reads CASSSPSKSAQYF. The CDR3 region has the DNA TGCGCCAGCAGCTCCCCCAGCAAAAGTGCGCAGTATTTT. This rearrangement joins TRBV5-1 to TRBJ2-3; D is unresolved. The CDR3 length is 13 residues. V dropped 3 bases and J dropped 10 bases, with 15 bases sitting between them. Germline CDR1 is SGHRS and CDR2 is YFSETQ. Full variable domain (remainder filled in from reference TRBV5-1 and TRBJ2-3): KAGVTQTPRYLIKTRGQQVTLSCSPISGHRSVSWYQQTPGQGLQFLFEYFSETQRNKGNFPGRFSGRQFSNSRSEMNVSTLELGDSALYLCASSSPSKSAQYFGPGTRLTVL.

The CDR3 DNA reads as TGTGCCAGCAGCGTCCCAAGGAGGGGGGAGGGCACTGAAGCTTTCTTT. Protein product: CASSVPRRGEGTEAFF. The chain joins TRBV7-9 to TRBJ1-1, with a tentative D call TRBD1 (6 bases). This CDR3 region has 16 residues. Per the germline V gene, CDR1 is SEHNR and CDR2 is FQNEAQ (reference sequence). The V end lost 5 bases, the J end lost 4 bases, and 20 bases lay between the germline ends.

The V and J genes are TRBV3-1 and TRBJ2-1; D is unresolved. Germline V gene sequence: CDR1 LGHDT, CDR2 YNNKEL (reference sequence). The germline V and J ends were trimmed by 5 bases and 6 bases, with 14 bases remaining between them. This CDR3 is 14 amino acids long. The CDR3 region has the DNA TGTGCCAGCAGCTTCCGGGCCCCGAGCAATGAGCAGTTCTTC. It codes for CASSFRAPSNEQFF.

V usage is TRBV28 and J usage is TRBJ2-3, with 8 bases fitting TRBD2. The CDR3 sequence is 15 residues long. Unmatched junction bases numbered 5, after V lost 4 bases and J lost 2 bases. The germline CDR1 and CDR2 sequences are MDHEN and SYDVKM. CDR3 DNA sequence: TGTGCCAGCAGTTCGGGACTAGTCCACACAGATACGCAGTATTTT. Protein sequence: CASSSGLVHTDTQYF.

The chain links TRBV7-9 to TRBJ1-4; 7 bases agree with TRBD1. V lost 4 bases to trimming and J lost 8 bases; unmatched junction nucleotides: 10. The CDR3 covers 15 residues. The germline CDR1 and CDR2 sequences are SEHNR and FQNEAQ (reference sequence). This chain's CDR3 is CASSSAGTESEKLFF. In DNA, the CDR3 is TGTGCCAGCAGCTCGGCCGGGACAGAAAGCGAAAAACTGTTTTTT.

The chain is built from TRBV7-9 and TRBJ1-1, with D maybe TRBD1 (5 bases). The CDR3 sequence is 12 residues long. Trimming shortened V by 9 bases and J by 8 bases, and 16 bases separated the two germline ends. Germline V gene lookup returns CDR1 SEHNR and CDR2 FQNEAQ (reference sequence). The CDR3 loop is CASGHQKDEAFF. For the CDR3, the DNA is TGTGCCAGTGGACACCAGAAGGACGAAGCTTTCTTT.

This clonotype has at least ten counts. The chain joins TRBV7-2 to TRBJ2-2; 8 bases match TRBD2. Germline-derived CDR1 and CDR2 are SGHTA and FQGNSA. J gave up 1 base and V 6 bases, and 1 base lay outside the gene matches. The CDR3 consists of 14 residues. CDR3 amino acids: CASRAGGNTGELFF. DNA of the CDR3: TGTGCCAGCAGGGCGGGAGGGAACACCGGGGAGCTGTTTTTT.

The genes are TRBV3-1 and TRBJ2-5, with D maybe TRBD2 (7 bases). V lost 0 bases and J lost 5, with 16 bases in between. The CDR3 extends over 16 amino acids. From germline, CDR1 is LGHDT and CDR2 YNNKEL (reference sequence). CDR3 sequence reads: CASSQDPAGRGETQYF. In DNA, the CDR3 is TGTGCCAGCAGCCAAGATCCGGCAGGGAGGGGGGAGACCCAGTACTTC.

V and J are TRBV12-5 and TRBJ2-2; no reliable D call. This CDR3 is 16 amino acids long. V was trimmed by 6 bases and J by 4 bases, leaving 18 bases between them. Germline V gives CDR1 LGHNT, CDR2 FRNRAP. The CDR3 sequence: CASGIAGRAVTGELFF. CDR3 bases: TGTGCTAGTGGGATCGCCGGAAGGGCGGTCACCGGGGAGCTGTTTTTT.

The V and J genes are TRBV28 and TRBJ1-4; 8 nucleotides agree with TRBD1. This CDR3 is 13 amino acids long. Germline CDR1 reads MDHEN; CDR2 reads SYDVKM. J gave up 8 bases and V 10 bases, and 9 bases lay outside the gene matches. The DNA of the CDR3 is TGTGCCACCAGGACAGGGAACGAGGAAAAACTGTTTTTT. Amino acids: CATRTGNEEKLFF.

J is TRBJ2-3 and V is TRBV6-5; D is unresolved. This CDR3 has 16 amino acids. Germline V gene data show CDR1 as MNHEY and CDR2 as SVGAGI. Trimming left V 0 bases short and J 1 base short, with 11 bases between. The CDR3 reads CASSYSWLLGTDTQYF. As DNA, the CDR3 is TGTGCCAGCAGTTACTCGTGGCTTCTAGGCACAGATACGCAGTATTTT.

In its sample, this clonotype ranks as medium-sized. The chain recombines TRBV20-1 with TRBJ2-7; D unclear. The germline V gene encodes CDR1 DFQATT and CDR2 SNEGSKA (reference sequence). This CDR3 contains 14 residues. Trimming removed 2 bases at V and 0 bases at J, with 11 bases between. The CDR3 spells CSARSYLSSYEQYF. The CDR3 bases are TGCAGTGCTAGATCCTACCTTAGCTCCTACGAGCAGTACTTC.

This clonotype has at least ten counts. The chain couples TRBV12-3 or TRBV12-4 to TRBJ2-2, with D possibly TRBD1 on 6 matching bases. V lost 2 bases and J lost 7, with 8 bases in between. CDR3 length: 13 amino acids. The CDR3 DNA is TGTGCCAGCAGTTTAAAAGGGGGCGGGGAGCTGTTTTTT. Protein: CASSLKGGGELFF.

This clonotype came up a few times. The rearrangement uses TRBV12-3 or TRBV12-4 and TRBJ2-1; 11 positions agree with TRBD2. The CDR3 loop spans 13 amino acids. The junction had 4 bases not matched to a gene; V was cut back by 5 bases and J by 10 bases. CDR3 in amino acids: CASSLVAGGEQFF. CDR3 in DNA: TGTGCCAGCAGTCTAGTAGCGGGAGGGGAGCAGTTCTTC.

As DNA, the CDR3 is TGTGCCAGCAGTTTTAGGGGACAGCTGACCTACGAGCAGTACTTC. Translation: CASSFRGQLTYEQYF. V and J are TRBV12-3 or TRBV12-4 and TRBJ2-7; 7 bases align to TRBD1. The CDR3 spans 15 residues. V lost 3 bases, J lost 2 bases, and 7 bases stayed unmatched.

The chain uses TRBV6-1 and TRBJ2-7; D remains unclear. This CDR3 contains 13 residues. V shed 0 bases and J shed 4 bases, with 7 bases lying between them. Germline CDR1 and CDR2: MNHNS and SASEGT. The CDR3 protein is CASSEAGEYEQYF. In DNA form, the CDR3 reads TGTGCCAGCAGTGAAGCTGGAGAGTACGAGCAGTACTTC.

The table lists this clonotype with a few counts. V usage is TRBV12-3 or TRBV12-4 and J usage is TRBJ2-7; 11 bases map to TRBD2. The CDR3 extends over 15 amino acids. V was pared by 5 bases and J by 2 bases, with 5 bases of the junction left unmatched. CDR3 protein: CASSPGLAVTYEQYF. The CDR3 DNA is TGTGCCAGCAGTCCGGGACTAGCGGTCACCTACGAGCAGTACTTC.

In this sample, this clonotype turned up a few times. The chain links TRBV18 to TRBJ2-5; D unresolved. The CDR3 loop spans 13 amino acids. Looked up from germline, CDR1 is KGHSH and CDR2 is LQKENI. The germline V and J ends were trimmed by 8 bases and 2 bases, with 12 bases remaining between them. The CDR3 DNA sequence: TGTGCCAGCCAAGGACGGAAACAAGAGACCCAGTACTTC. Amino acids: CASQGRKQETQYF.